Presented here are 14 T cell receptor beta chains from one specimen sequenced in a study of shared clonotypes between healthy human individuals. Profiled with immunoSEQ multiplex PCR; TCRdb holds only in-frame clones, not every one. The sample consists of over 400,000 clones, about 85% of them appearing once. Sequences were obtained from PBMCs. The receptors come from a woman aged 40 to 50 in good health. Some clones in this sample may be carry-over from other donors' samples.

This rearrangement joins TRBV28 to TRBJ2-1; D remains unclear. The CDR3 is 11 amino acids. V was cut by 2 bases and J by 9 bases, with 5 bases left in between. Germline assignment: CDR1 MDHEN and CDR2 SYDVKM. The CDR3 is CASSLNTEQFF. In DNA form, the CDR3 reads TGTGCCAGCAGTTTAAATACTGAGCAGTTCTTC.

The chain combines TRBV27 with TRBJ2-2, with D possibly matching TRBD2 (6 bases). Germline V gives CDR1 MNHEY, CDR2 SMNVEV (reference sequence). This CDR3 has 14 amino acids. Trimming left V 6 bases short and J 4 bases short, with 12 bases between. The CDR3 DNA follows: TGTGCCAGCAGAAGACTAGTTTCCACCGGGGAGCTGTTTTTT. This encodes CASRRLVSTGELFF.

The chain is built from TRBV5-6 and TRBJ2-3; the D gene is possibly TRBD1 (6 bases). The germline V and J ends were trimmed by 0 bases and 2 bases, with 16 bases remaining between them. This CDR3 comprises 17 residues. CDR1 and CDR2 from the germline V gene are SGHDT and YYEEEE. The chain's CDR3 is CASSLVQGEFNTDTQYF. As DNA, the CDR3 is TGTGCCAGCAGCTTGGTACAGGGCGAATTCAACACAGATACGCAGTATTTT.

This clone was seen a handful of times. J is TRBJ1-5 and V is TRBV7-9, with D uncertain. Germline values: CDR1 SEHNR, CDR2 FQNEAQ (reference sequence). V dropped 0 bases and J dropped 6 bases, with 6 bases sitting between them. The CDR3 runs to 13 residues. CDR3 residues: CASSLAGIQPQHF. The CDR3 DNA reads TGTGCCAGCAGCTTAGCCGGAATTCAGCCCCAGCATTTT.

This clone was detected once. This chain links TRBV28 with TRBJ2-7; the match to TRBD1 covers 7 bases. Germline loops: CDR1 MDHEN, CDR2 SYDVKM. The CDR3 runs 12 residues. Germline trimming cut 7 bases from V and 5 bases from J; bases unmatched to any gene: 5. This chain's CDR3 is CASTDRVNEQYF. CDR3 DNA: TGTGCCAGCACTGACAGGGTGAACGAGCAGTACTTC.

The rearrangement links TRBV11-3 to TRBJ2-2, with a weak D call TRBD1 (5 bases). V was pared by 6 bases and J by 0 bases, with 8 bases between. The CDR3 length is 14 residues. Germline V lookup: CDR1 SGHNT, CDR2 YENEEA. The chain's CDR3 is CASSDRANTGELFF. For the CDR3, the DNA is TGTGCCAGCAGTGACAGAGCGAACACCGGGGAGCTGTTTTTT.

This clone came up a few times. V is TRBV19 and J is TRBJ2-7; no definite D call. Trimming shortened V by 5 bases and J by 1 base, and 9 bases separated the two germline ends. The CDR3 has 13 residues. CDR1 LNHDA and CDR2 SQIVND come from the germline V gene (reference sequence). The CDR3 sequence is CASSSTLSYEQYF. CDR3 DNA: TGTGCCAGTAGTTCCACTTTATCCTACGAGCAGTACTTC.

This clone has just one count. A far larger clone is a single base away, which makes a read error likely. This CDR3 is also generated by other DNA sequences in the sample. The chain carries TRBV28 and TRBJ1-1, with D possibly TRBD1 on 5 matching bases. CDR3 length: 14 amino acids. V was cut by 6 bases and J by 1 base, with 12 bases left in between. Germline lookup yields CDR1 MDHEN and CDR2 SYDVKM. CDR3 sequence: CASRRWGENTEAFF. The CDR3 nucleotides read TGTGCCAGCAGGAGGTGGGGGGAGAACACTGAAGCTTTCTTT.

J is TRBJ2-3 and V is TRBV9; no firm D call. Trimming took off 3 bases at V and 6 bases at J, with 20 bases between the two ends. CDR1 and CDR2 (germline): SGDLS, YYNGEE. The CDR3 consists of 16 residues. The CDR3 nucleotides read TGTGCCAGCAGCGCCGGCCTAAGTGACCCTTTGGATACGCAGTATTTT. This gives the protein CASSAGLSDPLDTQYF.

This chain connects TRBV28 to TRBJ1-1; no reliable D call. CDR3 length equals 13 residues. Between the trimmed V and J ends, which lost 1 base and 3 bases, there was a span of 6 bases. Germline assignment: CDR1 MDHEN and CDR2 SYDVKM. CDR3 loop: CASSLYVYTEAFF. CDR3 nucleotide sequence: TGTGCCAGCAGTTTATACGTGTACACTGAAGCTTTCTTT.

The V call is TRBV28, the J call TRBJ2-7; tentatively, D is TRBD2 (5 bases). Germline lookup yields CDR1 MDHEN and CDR2 SYDVKM. Deletions cut 5 bases from V and 5 bases from J, with 10 bases between. CDR3 length equals 12 residues. The CDR3 protein is CASSPPGDEQYF. The CDR3 nucleotides read TGTGCCAGCAGTCCCCCCGGGGACGAGCAGTACTTC.

The chain recombines TRBV11-3 with TRBJ2-1; possibly TRBD1 for D (5 bases). V was cut by 5 bases and J by 7 bases, with 15 bases left in between. Germline V gene lookup returns CDR1 SGHNT and CDR2 YENEEA. The CDR3 has 14 amino acids. The CDR3: CASSTPNSGNEQFF. The CDR3 bases are TGTGCCAGCAGCACCCCTAACTCAGGGAATGAGCAGTTCTTC.

Concerning this clone itself: Only one base separates this from a far larger clonotype, so it likely reflects a read error. The chain's CDR3 is CAWCVSFESEQYF. The DNA of the CDR3 is TGTGCCTGGTGTGTGTCCTTCGAAAGCGAGCAGTACTTC. V gene TRBV30 combines with J gene TRBJ2-5, with unresolved D. The J call may be faulty, since TRBJ2-7 better matches the DNA end. The germline gives CDR1 GTSNPN, CDR2 SVGIG (reference sequence). The CDR3 length is 13 residues.

About this clone itself: A far larger clone lies a single base away; this is likely a read error. The sample contains more than one DNA sequence encoding this CDR3. The V and J genes are TRBV30 and TRBJ1-1; D is unclear. From germline, CDR1 is GTSNPN and CDR2 SVGIG (reference sequence). The CDR3 has 13 residues. This CDR3 is CAWSVVLGTEAFF. The CDR3 bases are TGTGCATGGAGTGTAGTACTAGGAACTGAAGCTTTCTTT.